One and the same sample provided the 22 T cell receptor beta chains below, sequenced in a study of T-cell memory formation after mild COVID-19. Via MiXCR, TCRdb re-called the 5' RACE reads, giving one row per CDR3 protein. The table lists under 550,000 distinct CDR3 sequences, more than 15% of them singletons. Sequencing was carried out using PBMCs or a T cell subset sorted from them (not recorded which). Receptor source: a man younger than 35 who had mild COVID-19 (a few samples of this study predate the infection). Cell type and time point are not known.

The chain couples TRBV9 to TRBJ2-5; 8 bases align to TRBD2. This CDR3 has 17 amino acids. Germline CDR1 reads SGDLS; CDR2 reads YYNGEE. V gave up 0 bases and J gave up 4 bases; unmatched junction bases: 11. The CDR3 region has the DNA TGTGCCAGCAGCGTAGCGGCGGGGGGCGTGTCGGGAGAGACCCAGTACTTC. Encoded protein: CASSVAAGGVSGETQYF.

This clonotype was seen just once. The CDR3, as DNA: TGTGCCACCAAACGACGGTTCGCGAACACCGGGGAGCTGTTTTTT. This codes for CATKRRFANTGELFF. V is TRBV12-3 or TRBV12-4 and J is TRBJ2-2; D gene uncertain. The V and J ends lost 10 bases and 0 bases respectively, with 15 bases between them. CDR3 size: 15 residues.

The rearrangement links TRBV19 to TRBJ1-1; unclear D gene. Trimming removed 5 bases from V and 3 bases from J, with 13 bases in between. The CDR3 totals 14 residues. The germline V gene encodes CDR1 LNHDA and CDR2 SQIVND (reference sequence). The CDR3 DNA sequence: TGTGCCAGTAGTTCCCCCGGAGGTGACACTGAAGCTTTCTTT. Encoded protein: CASSSPGGDTEAFF. The full variable domain, its missing parts supplied by reference TRBV19 and TRBJ1-1, is DGGITQSPKYLFRKEGQNVTLSCEQNLNHDAMYWYRQDPGQGLRLIYYSQIVNDFQKGDIAEGYSVSREKKESFPLTVTSAQKNPTAFYLCASSSPGGDTEAFFGQGTRLTVV.

This clonotype was seen more than once but under ten times. The genes are TRBV15 and TRBJ2-1; unclear D gene. The CDR3 covers 13 residues. Trimming cost V 4 bases and J 6 bases, with 10 bases left between them. The germline gives CDR1 LNHNV, CDR2 YYDKDF (reference sequence). CDR3 DNA: TGTGCCACCAGCACCTCTTTGTCCAATGAGCAGTTCTTC. Protein product: CATSTSLSNEQFF.

The J gene is TRBJ1-1, the V gene TRBV9; D is perhaps TRBD1 (6 bases). Germline V gives CDR1 SGDLS, CDR2 YYNGEE. V lost 0 bases and J 0 bases, leaving 15 bases between the germline ends. There are 17 residues in the CDR3. CDR3 residues: CASSVDATGTMNTEAFF. The CDR3 DNA reads as TGTGCCAGCAGCGTAGACGCCACAGGGACCATGAACACTGAAGCTTTCTTT.

The chain joins TRBV20-1 to TRBJ2-7; D is possibly TRBD2 (5 bases). V lost 3 bases, J lost 2 bases, and 8 bases lay in between. The CDR3 loop spans 12 amino acids. Germline CDR1 DFQATT, CDR2 SNEGSKA (reference sequence). CDR3 amino acids: CSASSGTYEQYV. The CDR3 region has the DNA TGCAGTGCTAGTTCGGGGACCTACGAGCAGTACGTC.

V usage is TRBV27 and J usage is TRBJ2-5; D is unclear. V shed 6 bases and J shed 1 base, with 15 bases lying between them. CDR1 MNHEY and CDR2 SMNVEV come from the germline V gene (reference sequence). CDR3 length equals 15 residues. Here the CDR3 reads CASSTLSLVQETQYF. CDR3 DNA sequence: TGTGCCAGCAGCACGCTCAGTCTTGTCCAAGAGACCCAGTACTTC.

The chain joins TRBV29-1 to TRBJ2-5; tentative D call: TRBD2 (7 bases). This CDR3 is 13 amino acids long. V lost 3 bases, J lost 1 base, and 9 bases lay in between. The germline CDR1 and CDR2 sequences are SQVTM and ANQGSEA. CDR3 sequence (DNA): TGCAGCGTTGATGGGGGGGCCCAAGAGACCCAGTACTTC. Translation: CSVDGGAQETQYF. Complete variable domain (other parts from reference TRBV29-1 and TRBJ2-5): SAVISQKPSRDICQRGTSLTIQCQVDSQVTMMFWYRQQPGQSLTLIATANQGSEATYESGFVIDKFPISRPNLTFSTLTVSNMSPEDSSIYLCSVDGGAQETQYFGPGTRLLVL.

In regard to this clonotype: At one end the junction does not follow the germline gene, possibly because of a read error. The J gene is TRBJ2-1, the V gene TRBV7-2; 11 positions agree with TRBD2. The germline CDR1 and CDR2 sequences are SGHTA and FQGNSA. The CDR3 is 14 amino acids. This CDR3 reads CASSPRTSGFPSLF. CDR3 DNA sequence: TGTGCCAGCAGCCCCAGGACTAGCGGGTTCCCTTCGCTCTTC.

The chain uses TRBV11-2 and TRBJ1-1; 7 bases map to TRBD1. The CDR3 totals 14 residues. The germline gives CDR1 SGHAT, CDR2 FQNNGV. Unmatched junction bases numbered 5, after V lost 4 bases and J lost 3 bases. CDR3 DNA: TGTGCCAGCAGCTCACAGGGGAGGCACACTGAAGCTTTCTTT. It translates to CASSSQGRHTEAFF.

This clonotype was counted many times. The V call is TRBV5-5, the J call TRBJ2-3; 10 positions agree with TRBD2. The germline V gene encodes CDR1 SGHKS and CDR2 YYEKEE (reference sequence). The CDR3 contains 16 residues. The trim removed 4 bases at V and 3 bases at J, leaving 8 bases unmatched. CDR3 loop: CASSPELAGMTDTQYF. CDR3 nucleotide sequence: TGTGCCAGCAGCCCTGAACTAGCGGGGATGACAGATACGCAGTATTTT.

The CDR3 region has the DNA TGTGCCAGCGCGAGGACAGGGGGAATCAATCAGCCCCAGCATTTT. Its translation is CASARTGGINQPQHF. The chain recombines TRBV12-3 or TRBV12-4 with TRBJ1-5; 10 nucleotides line up with TRBD1. The CDR3 has 15 residues. The V gene end was trimmed by 8 bases and the J gene end by 3 bases; junction bases not matched to a gene: 7.

This clonotype has more than one count but fewer than ten. The chain is built from TRBV18 and TRBJ2-1; D uncertain. The germline V and J ends were trimmed by 5 bases and 0 bases, with 14 bases remaining between them. In germline, CDR1 is KGHSH, CDR2 LQKENI. This CDR3 has 16 amino acids. The CDR3 loop is CASSSRLTSSYNEQFF. CDR3 sequence (DNA): TGTGCCAGCTCATCACGACTGACGAGCTCCTACAATGAGCAGTTCTTC.

DNA for the CDR3: TGCGCCAGCATCCGAGACAGCACCACAGATACGCAGTATTTT. Translated, it gives CASIRDSTTDTQYF. The chain uses TRBV5-1 and TRBJ2-3; a weak D match, TRBD1 (5 bases). Germline-derived CDR1 and CDR2 are SGHRS and YFSETQ. The ends were cut back, 6 bases at V and 2 bases at J, with 13 bases in the middle. The CDR3 extends over 14 amino acids.

This clonotype was detected many times. The rearrangement joins TRBV5-1 to TRBJ2-7; 10 nucleotides line up with TRBD1. Trimming at V came to 4 bases and at J to 8 bases, leaving 9 bases not matched to a gene. Per the germline V gene, CDR1 is SGHRS and CDR2 is YFSETQ. The CDR3 is 14 residues long. The CDR3 is CASSPGTGVAQQYF. CDR3 DNA: TGCGCCAGCAGCCCCGGGACAGGGGTTGCGCAGCAGTACTTC.

CDR3 residues: CASRVGTVNTEAFF. Here the CDR3 DNA reads TGCGCCAGCAGGGTGGGTACGGTTAACACTGAAGCTTTCTTT. This chain links TRBV5-1 with TRBJ1-1; D not resolved. Trimming took off 5 bases at V and 2 bases at J, with 13 bases between the two ends. The length of the CDR3 is 14 residues. Germline lookup yields CDR1 SGHRS and CDR2 YFSETQ.

This clonotype has just a few counts. The chain couples TRBV20-1 to TRBJ2-7, with 9 nucleotides matching TRBD1. Germline loops: CDR1 DFQATT, CDR2 SNEGSKA (reference sequence). The length of the CDR3 is 14 residues. Trimming took 6 bases from V and 2 from J; bases not matched to a gene: 8. CDR3 nucleotides: TGCAGTGCCAGCGACAGGGGGACAGCCTACGAGCAGTACTTC. Protein: CSASDRGTAYEQYF.

In its sample, this clonotype was seen a few times. This chain links TRBV20-1 with TRBJ1-4; no reliable D call. Per the germline V gene, CDR1 is DFQATT and CDR2 is SNEGSKA (reference sequence). The CDR3 extends over 13 amino acids. V lost 4 bases to trimming and J lost 5 bases, with 11 bases between them. CDR3 coding DNA: TGCAGTGCTACAAGACACACCAATGAAAAACTGTTTTTT. Protein sequence: CSATRHTNEKLFF.

This clonotype showed up just a few times. V is TRBV29-1 and J is TRBJ2-2; 9 bases match TRBD2. Per the germline V gene, CDR1 is SQVTM and CDR2 is ANQGSEA. This CDR3 contains 15 residues. V was clipped by 6 bases and J by 2 bases; unmatched bases: 7. CDR3 sequence reads: CSVDGLAGNTGELFF. The CDR3 DNA sequence: TGCAGCGTCGATGGCCTAGCGGGAAACACCGGGGAGCTGTTTTTT.

This clonotype appeared a few times. This sequence joins TRBV20-1 and TRBJ2-3, with 8 bases that match TRBD2. This CDR3 spans 14 amino acids. Germline V lookup: CDR1 DFQATT, CDR2 SNEGSKA (reference sequence). V dropped 5 bases and J dropped 1; count of bases not matched to a gene: 5. The CDR3 DNA is TGCAGTGCTGAGCGGGGGTCGGGCACAGATACGCAGTATTTT. It encodes CSAERGSGTDTQYF.

This clonotype was counted between two and nine times. The genes are TRBV12-3 or TRBV12-4 and TRBJ1-2, with 7 bases aligning to TRBD1. The CDR3 runs 11 residues. Trimming removed 6 bases from V and 8 bases from J; junction bases left unmatched: 3. CDR3 DNA sequence: TGTGCCAGCAGCCAGGGGGGAGGCTACACCTTC. This translates into CASSQGGGYTF.

The chain has TRBV6-5 and TRBJ2-1, with D possibly TRBD1 on 7 matching bases. The germline CDR1 and CDR2 sequences are MNHEY and SVGAGI. The CDR3 covers 16 residues. The V gene lost 7 bases and the J gene lost 6 bases, with 22 bases spanning the gap. This CDR3 reads CASINREPGGINEQFF. In DNA form, the CDR3 reads TGTGCCAGCATTAACAGGGAGCCAGGGGGGATCAATGAGCAGTTCTTC.